A single sample gave rise to the 32 T cell receptor beta chains below, sequenced in a study of blood T cell repertoires in COVID-19. Assay used: immunoSEQ multiplex PCR; TCRdb lists only in-frame clones, some missing. The sample contains around 100,000 clones, about 88% of which appear only once. Material for sequencing was peripheral blood. Receptors were obtained from a human donor in a cohort sampled during active COVID-19.

The V and J genes are TRBV7-3 and TRBJ2-1; tentatively, D is TRBD2 (6 bases). V gave up 5 bases and J gave up 13 bases, with 18 bases separating them. The CDR3 spans 13 residues. Germline CDR1 and CDR2: SGHTA and FQGTGA. The CDR3 protein is CASSPQGGETQFF. The CDR3 nucleotides read TGTGCCAGCAGCCCCCAAGGCGGGGAAACACAGTTCTTC.

This chain joins TRBV5-1 and TRBJ2-3; 8 nucleotides line up with TRBD2. Looked up from germline, CDR1 is SGHRS and CDR2 is YFSETQ. The CDR3 contains 15 residues. V shed 1 base, J shed 6 bases, and the junction held 7 bases outside the gene matches. This chain's CDR3 is CASSLSGGAPDTQYF. The CDR3 coding sequence is TGCGCCAGCAGCTTGTCGGGAGGGGCCCCGGATACGCAGTATTTT.

This chain uses TRBV29-1 with TRBJ1-1; 11 bases map to TRBD1. Trimming took 6 bases from V and 9 from J; bases not matched to a gene: 6. The germline V gene encodes CDR1 SQVTM and CDR2 ANQGSEA. The CDR3 is made up of 12 amino acids. DNA for the CDR3: TGCAGCGTAGGTGGGACAGGGGGACAAGCTTTCTTT. Amino acids: CSVGGTGGQAFF.

J is TRBJ2-2 and V is TRBV4-1; D is undetermined. The ends were cut back, 0 bases at V and 5 bases at J, with 10 bases in the middle. The CDR3 runs 15 residues. The germline V gene has CDR1 MGHRA and CDR2 YSYEKL. The chain's CDR3 is CASSQEGLLTGELFF. CDR3 sequence (DNA): TGCGCCAGCAGCCAAGAGGGCCTGCTTACCGGGGAGCTGTTTTTT.

This clone has a handful of counts. The chain employs TRBV7-2 and TRBJ2-2, with TRBD2 identical over 10 bases. The CDR3 runs to 18 residues. The V gene's germline CDR1 is SGHTA and CDR2 FQGNSA. V was pared by 5 bases and J by 0 bases, with 9 bases of the junction left unmatched. The DNA of the CDR3 is TGTGCCAGCAGCCGCTTCATTCTAGCGGGAGCGAACACCGGGGAGCTGTTTTTT. Translation: CASSRFILAGANTGELFF.

On this clone: An end of the junction does not agree with germline; a read error may underlie this. V gene TRBV7-2 combines with J gene TRBJ2-5, with D tentatively TRBD2 (6 bases). CDR1 and CDR2 from the germline V gene are SGHTA and FQGNSA. This CDR3 has 14 residues. The CDR3 bases are TGTGCCAGCAGCTTGGGAGGACCGCAAGGGACCCAGTACTTC. It yields the protein CASSLGGPQGTQYF.

The J gene is TRBJ2-3, the V gene TRBV11-1; 9 positions match TRBD2. The trim removed 5 bases at V and 6 bases at J, leaving 6 bases unmatched. The CDR3 is 14 residues long. CDR1 is SGHAT, CDR2 FQDESV, per germline (reference sequence). The CDR3 DNA is TGTGCCAGCAGCATTAGCGGGGGAAGGGATACGCAGTATTTT. Translated: CASSISGGRDTQYF. Together with reference TRBV11-1 and TRBJ2-3, the CDR3 gives the full variable domain: EAEVAQSPRYKITEKSQAVAFWCDPISGHATLYWYRQILGQGPELLVQFQDESVVDDSQLPKDRFSAERLKGVDSTLKIQPAELGDSAMYLCASSISGGRDTQYFGPGTRLTVL.

The genes are TRBV21-1 and TRBJ1-5; the table's D call, TRBD1, was not checked against the DNA. TRBV21-1 constitutes a pseudogene. The CDR3 is 14 amino acids. CDR3: CASSGQGADQPQHF. CDR3 nucleotide sequence: TGTGCCAGCAGCGGACAGGGGGCAGATCAGCCCCAGCATTTT.

The J gene is TRBJ2-7, the V gene TRBV6-2 or TRBV6-3, with D maybe TRBD2 (5 bases). Trimming cost V 2 bases and J 6 bases, with 14 bases left between them. This CDR3 is built from 14 residues. Germline V gene sequence: CDR1 MNHEY, CDR2 SVGEGT. Here the CDR3 reads CASSYDLRGFEQYF. The CDR3 DNA sequence: TGTGCCAGCAGTTACGACCTCCGAGGGTTCGAGCAGTACTTC.

The chain uses TRBV3-1 (or the pseudogene TRBV3-2) and TRBJ2-7; no definite D call. The CDR3 covers 12 residues. V was clipped by 0 bases and J by 5 bases, with 5 bases between them. Germline CDR1 LGHDT, CDR2 YNNKEL (reference sequence). The CDR3 protein is CASSQERHEQYF. As DNA, the CDR3 is TGTGCCAGCAGCCAAGAGAGGCACGAGCAGTACTTC.

Points on this clone: The identical CDR3 is also encoded by other nucleotide sequences in the sample. The chain employs TRBV5-1 and TRBJ1-2, with 10 nucleotides matching TRBD1. Germline CDR1 and CDR2: SGHRS and YFSETQ. Unmatched junction bases numbered 2, after V lost 0 bases and J lost 6 bases. The CDR3 extends over 14 amino acids. This CDR3 reads CASSLGQGANGYTF. The CDR3 nucleotides are TGCGCCAGCAGCTTGGGACAGGGGGCAAATGGCTACACCTTC.

The CDR3 loop reads CASRRGGDTGELFF. In nucleotides, the CDR3 is TGTGCCAGCCGCCGGGGCGGGGACACCGGGGAGCTGTTTTTT. The rearrangement uses TRBV7-2 and TRBJ2-2; D perhaps matches TRBD2 (6 bases). The V and J ends lost 8 bases and 3 bases respectively, with 13 bases between them. The CDR3 runs 14 residues. Germline V CDR1 and CDR2: SGHTA, FQGNSA.

V gene TRBV9 combines with J gene TRBJ2-2, with TRBD1 as a possible D gene (6 bases). The V end lost 2 bases, the J end lost 0 bases, and 11 bases lay between the germline ends. CDR3 length equals 16 residues. Per germline, CDR1 SGDLS and CDR2 YYNGEE. The CDR3 DNA reads as TGTGCCAGCAGCGTCCACAGGGCCCCGAACACCGGGGAGCTGTTTTTT. This translates into CASSVHRAPNTGELFF.

V gene TRBV28 combines with J gene TRBJ2-7; D unresolved. The CDR3 is 15 amino acids. In germline, CDR1 is MDHEN, CDR2 SYDVKM. Trimming took off 2 bases at V and 4 bases at J, with 15 bases between the two ends. CDR3 in amino acids: CASSLDPPGWYEQYF. CDR3 DNA sequence: TGTGCCAGCAGTTTAGATCCCCCAGGTTGGTACGAGCAGTACTTC.

The CDR3 nucleotides are TGTGCCAGCAGCTTGAGTGTGGGTGGCGGGAGAGGTTACACCGGGGAGCTGTTTTTT. It codes for CASSLSVGGGRGYTGELFF. J is TRBJ2-2 and V is TRBV5-6, with 7 bases identical to TRBD2. The V gene's germline CDR1 is SGHDT and CDR2 YYEEEE. This CDR3 has 19 residues. The V gene end was trimmed by 1 base and the J gene end by 3 bases; junction bases not matched to a gene: 15.

The genes are TRBV28 and TRBJ1-5, with D tentatively TRBD1 (5 bases). CDR3 size: 13 residues. V was clipped by 8 bases and J by 6 bases, with 14 bases between them. In germline, CDR1 is MDHEN, CDR2 SYDVKM. The CDR3 bases are TGTGCCAGCTGGGGTGGGGGGGGTCAGCCCCAGCATTTT. As protein: CASWGGGGQPQHF.

V gene TRBV10-2 combines with J gene TRBJ2-5, with 7 nucleotides matching TRBD2. The CDR3 has 15 residues. Trimming at V came to 4 bases and at J to 3 bases, leaving 8 bases not matched to a gene. Germline CDR1 and CDR2: WSHSY and SAAADI. The CDR3: CASSAAGTIEETQYF. The CDR3 DNA is TGCGCCAGCAGTGCGGCCGGGACTATTGAAGAGACCCAGTACTTC.

This clone was counted between two and nine times. The chain has TRBV3-1 (or the pseudogene TRBV3-2) and TRBJ2-3; 10 positions match TRBD2. The V and J ends lost 10 bases and 5 bases, in that order; junction bases with no gene match: 6. Germline CDR1 and CDR2: LGHDT and YNNKEL (reference sequence). The CDR3 extends over 13 amino acids. CDR3 bases: TGTGCCACAGCGGGAGGGCCGGAAGATACGCAGTATTTT. Translation gives CATAGGPEDTQYF.

The gene calls are TRBV6-6 and TRBJ1-6; D ambiguous. Germline values: CDR1 MNHNY, CDR2 SVGAGI (reference sequence). Trimming took 2 bases from V and 4 from J, leaving 6 bases between them. CDR3 length equals 14 residues. The CDR3, as DNA: TGTGCCAGCAGTTACGCGGAATATAATTCACCCCTCCACTTT. Translation: CASSYAEYNSPLHF.

This clone was recorded only once. V is TRBV30 and J is TRBJ1-3; no clear D. Germline V gene sequence: CDR1 GTSNPN, CDR2 SVGIG (reference sequence). The ends were cut back, 1 base at V and 4 bases at J, with 17 bases in the middle. The CDR3 loop spans 16 amino acids. Here the CDR3 reads CAWSGGVAGQGNTIYF. CDR3 nucleotide sequence: TGTGCCTGGAGTGGTGGTGTGGCAGGTCAGGGAAACACCATATATTTT.

The V gene is TRBV2, the J gene TRBJ2-3; 7 nucleotides match TRBD2. The V segment lost 4 bases and the J segment 4 bases; nucleotides outside the gene matches: 8. CDR1 is SNHLY and CDR2 is FYNNEI in the germline V gene. This CDR3 is 15 amino acids long. The CDR3 reads CASSGGAGEPDTQYF. The CDR3 DNA reads TGTGCCAGCAGTGGAGGGGCGGGAGAGCCAGATACGCAGTATTTT.

The chain's CDR3 is CASSHWDRAETQYF. CDR3 nucleotides: TGTGCCAGCAGTCACTGGGACAGGGCAGAGACCCAGTACTTC. The chain joins TRBV28 to TRBJ2-5, with 9 bases lining up with TRBD1. CDR3 length: 14 residues. Trimming took 5 bases from V and 4 from J; bases not matched to a gene: 5. Germline lookup yields CDR1 MDHEN and CDR2 SYDVKM.

The rearrangement joins TRBV4-1 to TRBJ2-7; TRBD1 is a possible D gene (5 bases). This CDR3 has 15 residues. CDR1 MGHRA and CDR2 YSYEKL come from the germline V gene. Trimming took off 0 bases at V and 2 bases at J, with 11 bases between the two ends. The CDR3 here is CASSQDALGAYEQYF. The CDR3 region has the DNA TGCGCCAGCAGCCAAGATGCCTTAGGGGCCTACGAGCAGTACTTC.

V and J are TRBV5-1 and TRBJ1-1; D gene unclear. From germline, CDR1 is SGHRS and CDR2 YFSETQ. The CDR3 loop spans 12 amino acids. V lost 4 bases to trimming and J lost 13 bases, with 17 bases between them. The CDR3 region has the DNA TGCGCCAGCAGCCAATCCGCTCGGGGAGGTTTCTTT. It translates to CASSQSARGGFF.

This clone came up once. This chain links TRBV30 with TRBJ2-7, with 7 bases identical to TRBD1. The CDR3 is made up of 16 amino acids. Losses at the gene ends were 3 bases for V and 2 bases for J; bases not matched to a gene: 13. The germline V gene encodes CDR1 GTSNPN and CDR2 SVGIG (reference sequence). In nucleotides, the CDR3 is TGTGCCTGGAGGAGTTCGACAGGGCCTCTGGCCTACGAGCAGTACTTC. Translated, it gives CAWRSSTGPLAYEQYF.

V usage is TRBV6-4 and J usage is TRBJ1-1, with a weak D call TRBD1 (6 bases). The germline V gene encodes CDR1 MRHNA and CDR2 SNTAGT. The CDR3 sequence is 13 residues long. Trimming cost V 6 bases and J 4 bases, with 12 bases left between them. The CDR3 loop is CASSNQGGTEAFF. DNA of the CDR3: TGTGCCAGCAGCAATCAAGGGGGCACTGAAGCTTTCTTT.

The chain links TRBV7-3 to TRBJ2-6; 8 nucleotides align to TRBD1. The CDR3 extends over 19 amino acids. Per germline, CDR1 SGHTA and CDR2 FQGTGA. V shed 2 bases, J shed 0 bases, and the junction held 9 bases outside the gene matches. Written as DNA, the CDR3 is TGTGCCAGCAGCTTACCGCCGGGACAGGTCTCCTCTGGGGCCAACGTCCTGACTTTC. Protein sequence: CASSLPPGQVSSGANVLTF.

The chain combines TRBV9 with TRBJ1-2, with 10 bases that match TRBD1. The germline CDR1 and CDR2 sequences are SGDLS and YYNGEE. The CDR3 totals 15 residues. V lost 3 bases to trimming and J lost 0 bases; unmatched junction nucleotides: 2. CDR3 sequence reads: CASSAGTGANYGYTF. For the CDR3, the DNA is TGTGCCAGCAGCGCCGGGACAGGGGCTAACTATGGCTACACCTTC.

CDR3 residues: CASSADGGQGLSDTQYF. As DNA, the CDR3 is TGCGCCAGCAGCGCGGACGGCGGACAGGGGTTATCAGATACGCAGTATTTT. The V and J genes are TRBV5-1 and TRBJ2-3; 9 bases agree with TRBD1. Trimming at V came to 4 bases and at J to 4 bases, leaving 13 bases not matched to a gene. The CDR3 runs 17 residues. Germline loops: CDR1 SGHRS, CDR2 YFSETQ.

This clone was detected a few times. The gene calls are TRBV4-2 and TRBJ1-3, with 7 bases fitting TRBD1. Germline CDR1 LGHNA, CDR2 YNFKEQ. J lost 8 bases, V lost 2 bases, and 6 bases had no gene match. The CDR3 is made up of 14 amino acids. The CDR3 coding sequence is TGTGCCAGCAGCCAAAACAGGGGAAGAGACACCATATATTTT. It translates to CASSQNRGRDTIYF.

This clone showed up just a few times. The chain links TRBV10-3 to TRBJ1-5, with D unresolved. The CDR3 length is 14 residues. The ends were cut back, 0 bases at V and 2 bases at J, with 5 bases in the middle. Germline CDR1 reads ENHRY; CDR2 reads SYGVKD. The CDR3 reads CAISESEGNQPQHF. CDR3 DNA: TGTGCCATCAGTGAGTCAGAGGGCAATCAGCCCCAGCATTTT.

The CDR3 bases are TGTGCCAGCTCACCACGGTCCGCGGGGGTTTCCTACGAGCAGTACTTC. Translation: CASSPRSAGVSYEQYF. V gene TRBV18 combines with J gene TRBJ2-7; 7 positions match TRBD2. There are 16 residues in the CDR3. In germline, CDR1 is KGHSH, CDR2 LQKENI. The V gene end was trimmed by 1 base and the J gene end by 1 base; junction bases not matched to a gene: 7.